This TCR beta chain was identified in a study of T cells after posttransplantation cyclophosphamide. Repertoires were generated with immunoSEQ multiplex PCR, while TCRdb's copy carries only in-frame clones and drops some. The sample shows over 9,000 clones, approximately 95% of them seen only once. Study-wide results and caveats: After PTCy, TRB diversity resembled that of CNI/methotrexate controls.

As regards this clone: What it binds is not known. An end of the junction does not agree with germline; a read error may underlie this.

The CDR3 spans 16 residues. CDR1 is SSHAT and CDR2 is FNYEAQ in the germline V gene (reference sequence). The related graft donor's blood sample was taken on the day of bone marrow donation. This sequence joins TRBV7-7 and TRBJ2-3; 9 bases are shared with TRBD2. The source material was naive CD8+ T cells sorted from PBMCs. The sequence was collected from a man between 25 and 39 years old in good health and a related stem cell transplant donor. The CDR3 spells CASSPRSAGGPDTQYF. CDR3 in DNA: TGTGCTAGCAGCCCCCGGAGCGCGGGGGGGCCGGATACGCAGTATTTT.